These 3 T cell receptor beta chains came from one sample sequenced in a study of OX40 agonist ivuxolimab in advanced cancers. Repertoires were generated with immunoSEQ multiplex PCR, while TCRdb's copy carries only in-frame clones and drops some. The sample records about 63,000 clones, over 75% being singletons. Sample: CD4+ or CD8+ T cells sorted from blood, taken in a trial of the OX40 agonist ivuxolimab. The receptor set was obtained from an adult with an advanced solid tumor such as melanoma, head and neck, liver or kidney cancer.

Regarding this clone: At one end, the junction sequence differs from germline, possibly due to a read error. CDR3 residues: CSARNGVSQF. For the CDR3, the DNA is TGCAGTGCTAGAAACGGGGTATCCCAATTC. V and J are TRBV20-1 and TRBJ2-7; D possibly corresponds to TRBD2 (5 bases). The CDR3 has 10 residues. Germline V gene lookup returns CDR1 DFQATT and CDR2 SNEGSKA (reference sequence).

The CDR3 reads CASSQGLSPYNEQFF. CDR3 sequence (DNA): TGTGCCAGCAGCCAAGGCTTAAGCCCCTACAATGAGCAGTTCTTC. The rearrangement links TRBV7-9 to TRBJ2-1; D remains unclear. The CDR3 is 15 amino acids. Germline V lookup: CDR1 SEHNR, CDR2 FQNEAQ (reference sequence). Trimming removed 5 bases at V and 2 bases at J, with 13 bases between. Supplemented by reference TRBV7-9 and TRBJ2-1, the full variable domain reads DTGVSQNPRHKITKRGQNVTFRCDPISEHNRLYWYRQTLGQGPEFLTYFQNEAQLEKSRLLSDRFSAERPKGSFSTLEIQRTEQGDSAMYLCASSQGLSPYNEQFFGPGTRLTVL.

The CDR3, as DNA: TGTGCCAGCAGCTTAGGGCAGACTAACTATGGCTACACCTTC. This gives the protein CASSLGQTNYGYTF. V usage is TRBV7-8 and J usage is TRBJ1-2; D ambiguous. CDR3 length: 14 amino acids. V dropped 1 base and J dropped 0 bases, with 6 bases sitting between them. Per germline, CDR1 SGHVS and CDR2 FQNEAQ.